The clone carrying this T cell receptor beta chain appeared a single time. With 6 bases clipped from V and 8 bases from J, the junction kept 12 bases outside the gene matches. The germline V gene encodes CDR1 SNHLY and CDR2 FYNNEI. This CDR3 has 15 residues. Only in-frame clones appear in the TCRdb table, and some are missing; sequencing was by immunoSEQ multiplex PCR. The sample contains some 180,000 clones, approximately 86% of which appear only once. The sample belongs to a study of blood T cell repertoires in COVID-19. About the study: Sample material is recorded as cDNA or gDNA derived from T cells, B-cell-depleted T cells, or PBMCs.

The V gene is TRBV2, the J gene TRBJ1-4, with TRBD1 identical over 7 bases. The clonotype was recovered from a woman aged 80 or over with COVID-19, enrolled during active disease. Sequencing input: peripheral blood. The CDR3 sequence is CASSRGQQWGEKLFF. The CDR3 coding sequence is TGTGCCAGCAGCCGGGGACAGCAATGGGGGGAAAAACTGTTTTTT.